This TCR beta chain was recorded in a study of cytomegalovirus exposure and HLA in healthy donors. The table came from immunoSEQ multiplex PCR; TCRdb's copy has only in-frame clones and leaves some out. The repertoire holds more than 80,000 clones, with about 95% as singletons. Points from the study as a whole: There were some public TCRs occurring in many donors, but most TCR sequences were rare.

CDR1 and CDR2 (germline): SEHNR, FQNEAQ (reference sequence). Trimming at V came to 1 base and at J to 3 bases, leaving 10 bases not matched to a gene. CDR3 length: 17 residues. Details on this clone: The antigen is not known.

The donors were in the approximately 120-subject validation cohort, distinct from the roughly 720-subject first cohort. The sequence was obtained from a young woman in good health and CMV-seronegative. Sequences were obtained from PBMCs. The chain links TRBV7-9 to TRBJ2-3, with TRBD2 matching 7 bases. In nucleotides, the CDR3 is TGTGCCAGCAGCTTAGTCTGGTCTAGCGGAGGAACAGATACGCAGTATTTT. It yields the protein CASSLVWSSGGTDTQYF.